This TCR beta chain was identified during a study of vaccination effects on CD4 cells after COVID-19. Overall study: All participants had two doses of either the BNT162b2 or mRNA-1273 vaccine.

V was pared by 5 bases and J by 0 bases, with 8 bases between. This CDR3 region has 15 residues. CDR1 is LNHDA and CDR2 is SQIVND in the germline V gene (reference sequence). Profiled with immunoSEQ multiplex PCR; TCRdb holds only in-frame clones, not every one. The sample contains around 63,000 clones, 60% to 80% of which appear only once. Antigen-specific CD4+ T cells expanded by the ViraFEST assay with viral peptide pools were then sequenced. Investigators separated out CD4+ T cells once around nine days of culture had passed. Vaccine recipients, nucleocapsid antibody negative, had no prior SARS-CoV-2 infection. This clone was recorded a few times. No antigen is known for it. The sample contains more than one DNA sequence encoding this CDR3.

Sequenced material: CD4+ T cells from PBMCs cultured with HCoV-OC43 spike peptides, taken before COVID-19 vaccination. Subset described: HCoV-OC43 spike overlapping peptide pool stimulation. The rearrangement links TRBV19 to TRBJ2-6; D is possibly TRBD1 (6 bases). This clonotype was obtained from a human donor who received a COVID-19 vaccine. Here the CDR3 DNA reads TGTGCCAGTAGTCGACAGGTCTCTGGGGCCAACGTCCTGACTTTC. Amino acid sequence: CASSRQVSGANVLTF.